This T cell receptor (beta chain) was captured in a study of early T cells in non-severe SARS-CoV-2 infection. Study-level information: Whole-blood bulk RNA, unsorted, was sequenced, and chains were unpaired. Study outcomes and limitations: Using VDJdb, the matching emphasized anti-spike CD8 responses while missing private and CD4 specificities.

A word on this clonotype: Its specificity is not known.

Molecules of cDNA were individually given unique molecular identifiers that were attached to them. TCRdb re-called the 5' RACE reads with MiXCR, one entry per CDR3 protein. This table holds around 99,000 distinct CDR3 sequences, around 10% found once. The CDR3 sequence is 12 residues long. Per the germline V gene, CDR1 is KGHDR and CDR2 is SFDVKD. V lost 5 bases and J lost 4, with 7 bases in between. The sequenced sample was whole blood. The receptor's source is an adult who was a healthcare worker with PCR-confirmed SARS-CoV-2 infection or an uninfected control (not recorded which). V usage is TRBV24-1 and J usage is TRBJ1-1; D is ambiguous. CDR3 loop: CATSGGSTEAFF. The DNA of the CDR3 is TGTGCCACCAGTGGCGGGAGCACTGAAGCTTTCTTT.